This T cell receptor (beta chain) appears in the sequencing data of a study of blood T cell repertoires in COVID-19. The wider study: In each case, the material was cDNA or gDNA derived from T cells, B-cell-depleted T cells, or PBMCs.

Measured with immunoSEQ multiplex PCR; TCRdb has only the in-frame clones, and not every one. The table records around 250,000 clones, roughly 86% of them present only once. This clone was picked up a small number of times. The CDR3 has 14 amino acids. Germline V gene data show CDR1 as SGHVS and CDR2 as FQNEAQ. Trimming removed 2 bases at V and 3 bases at J, with 10 bases between. This clonotype was sampled from a woman between 45 and 60 years old who had recovered from COVID-19. The chain uses TRBV7-8 and TRBJ1-1; no clear D gene. Sequencing was performed on PBMCs or T cells enriched from blood (not recorded which). CDR3 amino acids: CASSLSGRYTEAFF. CDR3 DNA sequence: TGTGCCAGCAGCTTATCTGGGAGGTACACTGAAGCTTTCTTT.